Following are 32 T cell receptor beta chains from one sample sequenced in a study of technical replicates of blood from a handful of donors. Measured with immunoSEQ multiplex PCR; TCRdb has only the in-frame clones, and not every one. The sample consists of around 63,000 clones, 95% to 98% of them appearing once. The sequenced sample consisted of T cells isolated from PBMCs. The receptors derive from a human donor in good health.

The V gene is TRBV27, the J gene TRBJ2-1; 11 bases fit TRBD2. CDR1 and CDR2 (germline): MNHEY, SMNVEV (reference sequence). V lost 2 bases and J lost 11; bases outside the gene matches: 8. This CDR3 is 15 amino acids long. The CDR3 DNA follows: TGTGCCAGCAGTTTAGGGCTAGCGGGAGGCTATCAGCAGTTCTTC. Its protein is CASSLGLAGGYQQFF.

CDR3 in DNA: TGTGCCAGCAGCCCAGCTAGCGGGGGGGTCCAAGAGACCCAGTACTTC. Translation: CASSPASGGVQETQYF. The rearrangement links TRBV7-3 to TRBJ2-5, with 12 bases matching TRBD2. V was pared by 5 bases and J by 1 base, with 5 bases of the junction left unmatched. The CDR3 spans 16 residues. CDR1 and CDR2 (germline): SGHTA, FQGTGA. Looking up the rest from reference TRBV7-3 and TRBJ2-5 gives the full variable domain: GAGVSQTPSNKVTEKGKYVELRCDPISGHTALYWYRQSLGQGPEFLIYFQGTGAADDSGLPNDRFFAVRPEGSVSTLKIQRTERGDSAVYLCASSPASGGVQETQYFGPGTRLLVL.

This clone was seen a single time. The chain combines TRBV19 with TRBJ2-7, with 10 bases identical to TRBD1. The CDR3 totals 15 residues. J was trimmed by 2 bases and V by 5 bases; bases with no gene match: 6. Germline V gives CDR1 LNHDA, CDR2 SQIVND (reference sequence). The DNA of the CDR3 is TGTGCCAGTAGTCGTCCCGGGACAGGGGCCTACGAGCAGTACTTC. Translating gives CASSRPGTGAYEQYF.

The genes are TRBV7-7 and TRBJ2-2; 14 bases match TRBD2. V shed 1 base and J 6 bases; nucleotides not matched to a gene: 4. Germline V CDR1 and CDR2: SSHAT, FNYEAQ (reference sequence). CDR3 length: 17 amino acids. The CDR3 sequence is CASSLEGLAGVPGELFF. The CDR3 nucleotides read TGTGCCAGCAGCTTAGAGGGACTAGCGGGAGTACCCGGGGAGCTGTTTTTT.

The gene calls are TRBV11-2 and TRBJ1-2; 9 bases fit TRBD1. The CDR3 length is 16 residues. Trimming removed 6 bases from V and 7 bases from J; junction bases left unmatched: 15. Looked up from germline, CDR1 is SGHAT and CDR2 is FQNNGV. In nucleotides, the CDR3 is TGTGCCAGCAGAACGATCCGGGACAGGGTCATGGGTGGCTACACCTTC. Translation gives CASRTIRDRVMGGYTF.

This chain uses TRBV10-2 with TRBJ2-7, with D maybe TRBD2 (6 bases). CDR1 is WSHSY and CDR2 is SAAADI in the germline V gene. The CDR3 contains 13 residues. V lost 5 bases to trimming and J lost 6 bases, with 14 bases between them. This CDR3 reads CASSRRGSIEQYF. DNA for the CDR3: TGCGCCAGCAGTAGACGGGGGTCTATCGAGCAGTACTTC.

Written as DNA, the CDR3 is TGCGCCAGCAGTGAGTCGATTGCGGGCCTTGCCTACGAGCAGTACTTC. Encoded protein: CASSESIAGLAYEQYF. V gene TRBV10-1 combines with J gene TRBJ2-7; D might be TRBD2 (5 bases). V was trimmed by 0 bases and J by 2 bases, leaving 14 bases between them. The CDR3 runs 16 residues. CDR1 and CDR2 (germline): WNHNN, SYGVQD (reference sequence).

In this sample, this clone turned up once. The chain couples TRBV7-9 to TRBJ2-3, with D perhaps TRBD2 (5 bases). The germline V gene encodes CDR1 SEHNR and CDR2 FQNEAQ (reference sequence). The CDR3 contains 15 residues. Trimming took 5 bases from V and 5 from J, leaving 17 bases between them. The CDR3 sequence is CASSPLAGAEDTQYF. CDR3 nucleotides: TGTGCCAGCAGCCCCCTAGCAGGCGCTGAAGATACGCAGTATTTT.

This sequence joins TRBV9 and TRBJ2-3; 10 positions agree with TRBD2. The germline V gene has CDR1 SGDLS and CDR2 YYNGEE. This CDR3 is 13 amino acids long. J was trimmed by 7 bases and V by 4 bases; bases with no gene match: 3. CDR3 sequence: CASSYSGGNTQYF. The CDR3 nucleotides are TGTGCCAGCAGCTATAGCGGGGGGAATACGCAGTATTTT.

This rearrangement joins TRBV6-5 to TRBJ1-1; D remains unclear. The CDR3 spans 12 residues. Between the trimmed V and J ends, which lost 6 bases and 5 bases, there was a span of 10 bases. Germline CDR1 MNHEY, CDR2 SVGAGI. CDR3 nucleotide sequence: TGTGCCAGCAGCCGCGGGAGGACTGAAGCTTTCTTT. Translation gives CASSRGRTEAFF.

CDR3 sequence (DNA): TGTGCCAGCAGCCTACAGGGGTATGACTATGGCTACACCTTC. It specifies CASSLQGYDYGYTF. V usage is TRBV5-4 and J usage is TRBJ1-2; 7 nucleotides line up with TRBD1. Trimming at V came to 4 bases and at J to 3 bases, leaving 6 bases not matched to a gene. This CDR3 is built from 14 residues. Per the germline V gene, CDR1 is SGHNT and CDR2 is YYREEE (reference sequence).

This clone is a singleton in its sample. The chain combines TRBV5-1 with TRBJ1-2; 8 nucleotides line up with TRBD1. V was clipped by 1 base and J by 6 bases; unmatched bases: 5. Per the germline V gene, CDR1 is SGHRS and CDR2 is YFSETQ. There are 14 residues in the CDR3. CDR3 nucleotides: TGCGCCAGCAGCTTGCCCCAGGGGGCTGATGGCTACACCTTC. Translated: CASSLPQGADGYTF.

The chain joins TRBV28 to TRBJ1-2, with D uncertain. The germline V gene has CDR1 MDHEN and CDR2 SYDVKM. The CDR3 runs to 19 residues. V shed 3 bases and J shed 0 bases, with 23 bases lying between them. This CDR3 is CASSFVTARAIRANYGYTF. CDR3 bases: TGTGCCAGCAGTTTTGTCACAGCCCGTGCCATTCGAGCTAACTATGGCTACACCTTC.

This clone appeared once. This chain joins TRBV4-2 and TRBJ1-2; tentatively, D is TRBD1 (5 bases). Germline CDR1 reads LGHNA; CDR2 reads YNFKEQ. This CDR3 has 17 residues. The ends were cut back, 1 base at V and 0 bases at J, with 15 bases in the middle. The CDR3 DNA sequence: TGTGCCAGCAGCCAAGTTGGGGCCAGGGCCACTAACTATGGCTACACCTTC. It codes for CASSQVGARATNYGYTF.

V usage is TRBV4-1 and J usage is TRBJ1-5; TRBD1 aligns across 7 bases. Germline-derived CDR1 and CDR2 are MGHRA and YSYEKL. V trimming: 2 bases; J trimming: 3 bases; junction bases outside the gene matches: 4. The CDR3 loop spans 15 amino acids. CDR3 coding DNA: TGCGCCAGCAGCCAACAACAGGGGTTCAATCAGCCCCAGCATTTT. Its protein product is CASSQQQGFNQPQHF.

This clone has a single count. This rearrangement joins TRBV5-4 to TRBJ2-2; 8 nucleotides align to TRBD1. Per germline, CDR1 SGHNT and CDR2 YYREEE (reference sequence). CDR3 length equals 17 residues. Trimming at V came to 3 bases and at J to 0 bases, leaving 7 bases not matched to a gene. The CDR3 loop reads CASSSGTGVANTGELFF. Written as DNA, the CDR3 is TGTGCCAGCAGCTCCGGGACAGGAGTTGCGAACACCGGGGAGCTGTTTTTT.

On this clone itself: The junction differs from germline at one of its ends, possibly a read error. V is TRBV28 and J is TRBJ2-1; TRBD2 aligns across 8 bases. Germline CDR1 and CDR2: MDHEN and SYDVKM. The CDR3 contains 16 residues. CDR3 nucleotides: TGTGCCAGCACCGCGGGGAGGACTAGCTCCTTCAATGAGCAGTTCTTC. It is translated as CASTAGRTSSFNEQFF.

The V and J genes are TRBV7-9 and TRBJ2-7; D gene unclear. This CDR3 spans 12 amino acids. V lost 1 base, J lost 6 bases, and 7 bases lay in between. Germline-derived CDR1 and CDR2 are SEHNR and FQNEAQ (reference sequence). CDR3 residues: CASSLVPGEQYF. CDR3 DNA sequence: TGTGCCAGCAGCTTAGTTCCGGGCGAGCAGTACTTC.

This clone appeared a few times. V and J are TRBV28 and TRBJ1-2; 9 nucleotides match TRBD1. This CDR3 contains 16 residues. The ends lost 6 bases at V and 7 bases at J; junction bases unmatched: 15. The germline gives CDR1 MDHEN, CDR2 SYDVKM. In DNA form, the CDR3 reads TGTGCCAGCAGCTACCCTCCGGGACAGGGATTCGGTGGCTACACCTTC. This sequence encodes CASSYPPGQGFGGYTF.

V is TRBV29-1 and J is TRBJ2-5; 9 nucleotides line up with TRBD2. Trimming cost V 5 bases and J 4 bases; bases outside gene matches: 8. The CDR3 consists of 14 residues. Germline-derived CDR1 and CDR2 are SQVTM and ANQGSEA. This CDR3 reads CSVPGRGGRETQYF. DNA for the CDR3: TGCAGCGTTCCGGGGCGGGGGGGCAGAGAGACCCAGTACTTC. The variable domain in full, completed from reference TRBV29-1 and TRBJ2-5, reads SAVISQKPSRDICQRGTSLTIQCQVDSQVTMMFWYRQQPGQSLTLIATANQGSEATYESGFVIDKFPISRPNLTFSTLTVSNMSPEDSSIYLCSVPGRGGRETQYFGPGTRLLVL.

The chain uses TRBV7-7 and TRBJ2-5, with 12 positions matching TRBD2. The CDR3 runs 17 residues. The germline CDR1 and CDR2 sequences are SSHAT and FNYEAQ (reference sequence). V trimming: 4 bases; J trimming: 5 bases; junction bases outside the gene matches: 11. The CDR3 here is CASSSRSSGRVAETQYF. The DNA for the CDR3 is TGTGCCAGCAGCTCGAGGTCTAGCGGGAGGGTAGCGGAGACCCAGTACTTC.

This clone was picked up a small number of times. CDR3 DNA sequence: TGTGCCAGCAGTTACGGACAGAACACTGAAGCTTTCTTT. Residues: CASSYGQNTEAFF. V and J are TRBV6-5 and TRBJ1-1; possibly TRBD1 for D (5 bases). CDR3 size: 13 residues. Germline CDR1 MNHEY, CDR2 SVGAGI. The V end lost 2 bases, the J end lost 1 base, and 5 bases lay between the germline ends.

The chain has TRBV5-1 and TRBJ2-2, with TRBD2 as a possible D gene (5 bases). Germline lookup yields CDR1 SGHRS and CDR2 YFSETQ. The CDR3 has 14 residues. The V end was cut by 2 bases, the J end by 6 bases, with 11 bases between. In DNA form, the CDR3 reads TGCGCCAGCAGCTTATTCGATAGCGCCGGGGAGCTGTTTTTT. As protein: CASSLFDSAGELFF.

The chain employs TRBV4-1 and TRBJ2-7; D is ambiguous. Trimming took 4 bases from V and 4 from J, leaving 14 bases between them. Germline-derived CDR1 and CDR2 are MGHRA and YSYEKL. This CDR3 region has 14 residues. The chain's CDR3 is CASSPFDRAYEQYF. DNA of the CDR3: TGCGCCAGCAGCCCTTTTGATCGTGCGTACGAGCAGTACTTC.

This clone has a single count. The V gene is TRBV2, the J gene TRBJ1-4, with D perhaps matching TRBD1 (5 bases). The CDR3 is made up of 15 amino acids. CDR1 and CDR2 (germline): SNHLY, FYNNEI. Trimming shortened V by 8 bases and J by 7 bases, and 20 bases separated the two germline ends. In DNA, the CDR3 is TGTGCCAGCGTTCTTGTGGGGGGTTCTAGTGAAAAACTGTTTTTT. Its translation is CASVLVGGSSEKLFF.

The V call is TRBV27, the J call TRBJ1-2; TRBD1 matches at 8 bases. V trimming: 1 base; J trimming: 4 bases; junction bases outside the gene matches: 2. The CDR3 loop spans 14 amino acids. Germline CDR1 reads MNHEY; CDR2 reads SMNVEV (reference sequence). The CDR3 reads CASSLYRGAYGYTF. The DNA for the CDR3 is TGTGCCAGCAGTTTATACAGGGGGGCCTATGGCTACACCTTC.

The chain employs TRBV10-3 and TRBJ2-7, with a possible D match to TRBD1 (6 bases). The CDR3 totals 13 residues. V was trimmed by 6 bases and J by 2 bases, leaving 11 bases between them. Germline V gene sequence: CDR1 ENHRY, CDR2 SYGVKD. As DNA, the CDR3 is TGTGCCATCAGCAATTCAGGGGCCTACGAGCAGTACTTC. Its protein product is CAISNSGAYEQYF.

The CDR3 is CASSPLDRVGKLFF. The CDR3 coding sequence is TGTGCCAGCAGCCCCTTGGACAGGGTTGGAAAACTGTTTTTT. This rearrangement joins TRBV7-6 to TRBJ1-4; 8 nucleotides line up with TRBD1. CDR1 is SGHVS, CDR2 FNYEAQ, per germline. Trimming cost V 5 bases and J 10 bases; bases outside gene matches: 9. CDR3 length: 14 amino acids.

This clone was counted a single time. The genes are TRBV5-1 and TRBJ2-1, with D maybe TRBD2 (6 bases). Germline CDR1 is SGHRS and CDR2 is YFSETQ. V was clipped by 0 bases and J by 4 bases, with 8 bases between them. The CDR3 runs to 14 residues. CDR3 loop: CASSLDGGYNEQFF. The CDR3 DNA is TGCGCCAGCAGCTTGGACGGGGGATACAATGAGCAGTTCTTC.

This chain links TRBV5-1 with TRBJ2-2; 15 nucleotides line up with TRBD2. Germline trimming cut 3 bases from V and 0 bases from J; bases unmatched to any gene: 6. The CDR3 covers 19 residues. CDR1 is SGHRS, CDR2 YFSETQ, per germline. CDR3 coding DNA: TGCGCCAGCAGCTCGGGACTAGCGGGAGGTTTTTCGAACACCGGGGAGCTGTTTTTT. Its translation: CASSSGLAGGFSNTGELFF.

The chain is built from TRBV19 and TRBJ1-5; no firm D call. V lost 5 bases and J 7 bases, leaving 18 bases between the germline ends. This CDR3 has 15 amino acids. Germline V gives CDR1 LNHDA, CDR2 SQIVND (reference sequence). The CDR3 coding sequence is TGTGCCAGTAGTGCCCAACAATCGTCTAGGCAGCCCCAGCATTTT. Translation: CASSAQQSSRQPQHF.

The chain has TRBV9 and TRBJ1-2; 8 bases are a match to TRBD1. The CDR3 contains 16 residues. From germline, CDR1 is SGDLS and CDR2 YYNGEE. Germline trimming cut 0 bases from V and 2 bases from J; bases unmatched to any gene: 6. Here the CDR3 DNA reads TGTGCCAGCAGCGTAGATAGGACAGGGCCCAACTATGGCTACACCTTC. Translated, it gives CASSVDRTGPNYGYTF.